The rows below give T cell receptor beta chains drawn from one sample of a study of cytomegalovirus exposure and HLA in healthy donors. Repertoires were generated with immunoSEQ multiplex PCR, while TCRdb's copy carries only in-frame clones and drops some. In the table there are about 200,000 clones, about four fifths of which are singletons. The sequenced sample consisted of PBMCs. All receptors come from a male donor in good health and CMV-seropositive. Both conserved end residues are trimmed from each CDR3. D genes are given only for firm matches.

>TRBJ2-7|TRBD1|TRBV7-2
ASSRSGTGVYEQY
>TRBJ1-4|.|TRBV5-6
ASSRGQNLAY
>TRBJ1-4|.|TRBV2
ASSGVRGSEKLF
>TRBJ1-1|.|TRBV6-5
ASSTDRMNTEAF
>TRBJ2-3|.|TRBV5-5
ASSWDWGLPTDTQY
>TRBJ2-2|.|TRBV19
ASSLLNTGELF
>TRBJ1-6|.|TRBV21-1
ASSKGGSSYNSPLH
>TRBJ2-5|.|TRBV7-2
ASSSTGRVAETQY
>TRBJ2-5|.|TRBV11-1
ASSLGEVETQY
>TRBJ2-7|.|TRBV5-6
ASSLQGLYEQY
>TRBJ2-7|TRBD1|TRBV7-9
ASSQRTGTPYEQY
>TRBJ2-1|.|TRBV5-6
ASSSSRPGAEQF
>TRBJ1-2|TRBD1|TRBV2
ASGQARGYGYT
>TRBJ1-2|TRBD1|TRBV7-2
ASSSSQGSGYGYT
>TRBJ1-1|.|TRBV30
AWTFNLDTEAF
>TRBJ1-2|.|TRBV27
ASSFGPQGQNYGYT
>TRBJ1-6|.|TRBV6-5
ASSGGGGSPLH
>.|.|TRBV14
ASSNREINEQY